The 23 T cell receptor beta chains listed next were all sequenced from one sample in a study of cytomegalovirus exposure and HLA in healthy donors. The PCR was carried out with 60 Vbeta primers and 13 Jbeta primers. Assay used: immunoSEQ multiplex PCR; TCRdb lists only in-frame clones, some missing. This sample yields around 64,000 clones, of which more than 80% are seen a single time; about 12% belongs to the top ten. Sequenced sample: PBMCs. The receptors stem from a woman aged 25 to 39 in good health and CMV-seropositive.

The chain couples TRBV7-9 to TRBJ2-3; 15 bases fit TRBD2. After removal of 5 bases from V and 5 bases from J, the junction contained 14 bases not matched to a gene. This CDR3 comprises 19 residues. The germline gives CDR1 SEHNR, CDR2 FQNEAQ (reference sequence). CDR3 coding DNA: TGTGCCAGCAGCATGACACCGGGACTAGCGGGAGGAGCAGGAGATACGCAGTATTTT. Translation gives CASSMTPGLAGGAGDTQYF.

V and J are TRBV6-4 and TRBJ1-5, with 8 bases aligning to TRBD1. The CDR3 covers 18 residues. Unmatched junction bases numbered 21, after V lost 2 bases and J lost 12 bases. CDR1 and CDR2 (germline): MRHNA, SNTAGT. The CDR3 is CASSDGDRTSEGNEHQHF. As DNA, the CDR3 is TGTGCCAGCAGTGACGGGGACAGGACATCGGAGGGCAATGAGCACCAGCATTTT.

The genes are TRBV7-2 and TRBJ2-1, with 14 bases aligning to TRBD2. V lost 3 bases to trimming and J lost 0 bases; unmatched junction nucleotides: 7. Germline CDR1 SGHTA, CDR2 FQGNSA. The CDR3 covers 19 residues. This CDR3 is CASSFPTSGRESSYNEQFF. The DNA of the CDR3 is TGTGCCAGCAGCTTCCCGACTAGCGGGAGGGAAAGCTCCTACAATGAGCAGTTCTTC. The complete variable domain, with remaining parts taken from reference TRBV7-2 and TRBJ2-1, reads GAGVSQSPSNKVTEKGKDVELRCDPISGHTALYWYRQSLGQGLEFLIYFQGNSAPDKSGLPSDRFSAERTGGSVSTLTIQRTQQEDSAVYLCASSFPTSGRESSYNEQFFGPGTRLTVL.

CDR3 loop: CASSPGQGNNEQFF. CDR3 bases: TGTGCCAGTAGTCCGGGACAGGGAAACAATGAGCAGTTCTTC. V usage is TRBV19 and J usage is TRBJ2-1; 9 positions match TRBD1. The trim removed 5 bases at V and 5 bases at J, leaving 4 bases unmatched. The CDR3 extends over 14 amino acids. Per the germline V gene, CDR1 is LNHDA and CDR2 is SQIVND (reference sequence). The whole variable domain, filled in from reference TRBV19 and TRBJ2-1, reads DGGITQSPKYLFRKEGQNVTLSCEQNLNHDAMYWYRQDPGQGLRLIYYSQIVNDFQKGDIAEGYSVSREKKESFPLTVTSAQKNPTAFYLCASSPGQGNNEQFFGPGTRLTVL.

This clone was seen just once. V and J are TRBV18 and TRBJ2-1; possible D gene TRBD2, 6 bases. CDR3 size: 14 residues. With 2 bases removed from V and 5 bases from J, the gap between germline ends came to 10 bases. Germline V gene sequence: CDR1 KGHSH, CDR2 LQKENI. CDR3: CASSPGTRNNEQFF. For the CDR3, the DNA is TGTGCCAGCTCACCAGGGACTCGCAACAATGAGCAGTTCTTC.

The chain carries TRBV27 and TRBJ2-7; TRBD2 matches 11 bases. V trimming: 5 bases; J trimming: 7 bases; junction bases outside the gene matches: 4. The germline V gene has CDR1 MNHEY and CDR2 SMNVEV (reference sequence). The CDR3 runs 13 residues. The DNA for the CDR3 is TGTGCCAGCAGTATAGCGGGAGGGCGAGAGCAGTACTTC. It is translated as CASSIAGGREQYF.

About this clone itself: This specimen includes other DNA sequences encoding the same CDR3. The chain recombines TRBV18 with TRBJ2-7, with TRBD2 matching over 9 bases. CDR1 KGHSH and CDR2 LQKENI come from the germline V gene. The junction had 5 bases not matched to a gene; V was cut back by 3 bases and J by 2 bases. This CDR3 is built from 15 residues. Here the CDR3 DNA reads TGTGCCAGCTCACCTGGGAGCGGGAGGACCTACGAGCAGTACTTC. Its protein is CASSPGSGRTYEQYF.

The chain combines TRBV5-6 with TRBJ2-3; tentative D call: TRBD1 (6 bases). Germline V gene lookup returns CDR1 SGHDT and CDR2 YYEEEE. The CDR3 contains 15 residues. The germline V and J ends were trimmed by 7 bases and 2 bases, with 17 bases remaining between them. The CDR3 nucleotides read TGTGCCAGCCAGGAAGGGTTGGGGGCCACAGATACGCAGTATTTT. It specifies CASQEGLGATDTQYF.

V gene TRBV5-4 combines with J gene TRBJ2-7; a weak D match, TRBD1 (6 bases). V dropped 4 bases and J dropped 7 bases, with 9 bases sitting between them. Germline CDR1 is SGHNT and CDR2 is YYREEE (reference sequence). The length of the CDR3 is 11 residues. Here the CDR3 reads CASSGRGEQYF. CDR3 in DNA: TGTGCCAGCAGCGGAAGGGGGGAGCAGTACTTC. Looking up the rest from reference TRBV5-4 and TRBJ2-7 gives the full variable domain: ETGVTQSPTHLIKTRGQQVTLRCSSQSGHNTVSWYQQALGQGPQFIFQYYREEENGRGNFPPRFSGLQFPNYSSELNVNALELDDSALYLCASSGRGEQYFGPGTRLTVT.

This clone was counted a single time. The rearrangement links TRBV28 to TRBJ2-1; 7 bases line up with TRBD1. The CDR3 is 15 residues long. Per the germline V gene, CDR1 is MDHEN and CDR2 is SYDVKM. V trimming: 6 bases; J trimming: 0 bases; junction bases outside the gene matches: 5. In nucleotides, the CDR3 is TGTGCCAGCAGCGCGACAGGGAGCTCCTACAATGAGCAGTTCTTC. Encoded protein: CASSATGSSYNEQFF.

This rearrangement joins TRBV6-1 to TRBJ1-2; D uncertain. The germline CDR1 and CDR2 sequences are MNHNS and SASEGT. This CDR3 comprises 15 residues. The ends were cut back, 0 bases at V and 4 bases at J, with 12 bases in the middle. The CDR3 nucleotides are TGTGCCAGCAGTGAAGCGGCGATGCGGAGCTATGGCTACACCTTC. Translation gives CASSEAAMRSYGYTF.

J is TRBJ2-1 and V is TRBV5-1; 8 bases fit TRBD1. Germline lookup yields CDR1 SGHRS and CDR2 YFSETQ. The CDR3 has 13 residues. The V segment lost 4 bases and the J segment 4 bases; nucleotides outside the gene matches: 1. This CDR3 reads CASSRDRYNEQFF. CDR3 nucleotide sequence: TGCGCCAGCAGCAGGGACAGGTACAATGAGCAGTTCTTC.

This chain uses TRBV7-2 with TRBJ2-3, with TRBD2 matching over 9 bases. This CDR3 is built from 16 residues. Germline lookup yields CDR1 SGHTA and CDR2 FQGNSA. V lost 2 bases and J lost 4; bases outside the gene matches: 7. In DNA form, the CDR3 reads TGTGCCAGCAGCTTAAGGGCGGGAGGGGTCGCAGATACGCAGTATTTT. It is translated as CASSLRAGGVADTQYF.

The genes are TRBV28 and TRBJ1-4; a weak D match, TRBD1 (5 bases). CDR1 and CDR2 (germline): MDHEN, SYDVKM. The CDR3 extends over 16 amino acids. The V and J ends lost 7 bases and 3 bases respectively, with 18 bases between them. DNA for the CDR3: TGTGCCAGCACCCCGGGACTCCGGTCACCTAATGAAAAACTGTTTTTT. Its translation: CASTPGLRSPNEKLFF.

The table lists this clone with a count of one. The J gene is TRBJ2-2, the V gene TRBV7-2; 9 positions match TRBD1. The CDR3 extends over 16 amino acids. CDR1 and CDR2 from the germline V gene are SGHTA and FQGNSA. The V segment lost 4 bases and the J segment 5 bases; nucleotides outside the gene matches: 8. CDR3 sequence reads: CASSSVGTGLTGELFF. The CDR3 nucleotides read TGTGCCAGCAGCTCAGTGGGGACAGGGTTAACCGGGGAGCTGTTTTTT.

The chain has TRBV5-5 and TRBJ2-7; a possible D gene is TRBD2 (7 bases). This CDR3 is built from 14 residues. The V gene lost 3 bases and the J gene lost 3 bases, with 13 bases spanning the gap. Germline CDR1 SGHKS, CDR2 YYEKEE (reference sequence). The CDR3 reads CASSWGGGVYEQYF. In DNA form, the CDR3 reads TGTGCCAGCAGCTGGGGAGGGGGGGTCTACGAGCAGTACTTC.

This clone was seen only once. The J gene is TRBJ2-1, the V gene TRBV6-1, with D tentatively TRBD1 (6 bases). V shed 4 bases and J shed 5 bases, with 9 bases lying between them. Germline V gives CDR1 MNHNS, CDR2 SASEGT. The CDR3 consists of 13 residues. In DNA form, the CDR3 reads TGTGCCAGCAGTGCCAGGGGAAACAATGAGCAGTTCTTC. Translating it yields CASSARGNNEQFF.

The V call is TRBV4-2, the J call TRBJ2-1, with 8 bases aligning to TRBD2. The germline CDR1 and CDR2 sequences are LGHNA and YNFKEQ. Unmatched junction bases numbered 10, after V lost 5 bases and J lost 4 bases. The CDR3 consists of 16 residues. This chain's CDR3 is CASSSGTRDYYNEQFF. The CDR3 DNA follows: TGTGCCAGCAGCAGCGGGACTAGGGATTATTACAATGAGCAGTTCTTC.

V gene TRBV11-2 combines with J gene TRBJ1-1, with 12 bases matching TRBD1. This CDR3 spans 17 amino acids. J was trimmed by 4 bases and V by 4 bases; bases with no gene match: 10. CDR1 SGHAT and CDR2 FQNNGV come from the germline V gene. The CDR3 here is CASSSAGTGGVGTEAFF. The CDR3 nucleotides read TGTGCCAGCAGCTCAGCCGGGACAGGGGGCGTTGGCACTGAAGCTTTCTTT.

This clone was seen only once. The chain employs TRBV29-1 and TRBJ1-1; D is uncertain. The germline V gene has CDR1 SQVTM and CDR2 ANQGSEA. The CDR3 covers 12 residues. Trimming left V 1 base short and J 4 bases short, with 7 bases between. In nucleotides, the CDR3 is TGCAGCGTTGAAGGTTTCGGCACTGAAGCTTTCTTT. This translates into CSVEGFGTEAFF.

This chain joins TRBV7-8 and TRBJ2-7; tentatively, D is TRBD1 (6 bases). Germline CDR1 reads SGHVS; CDR2 reads FQNEAQ. This CDR3 contains 16 residues. With 1 base removed from V and 2 bases from J, the gap between germline ends came to 15 bases. CDR3 in DNA: TGTGCCAGCAGCTTAGAAATGGGGGCGTTTGCCTACGAGCAGTACTTC. Protein sequence: CASSLEMGAFAYEQYF. The variable domain in full, completed from reference TRBV7-8 and TRBJ2-7, reads GAGVSQSPRYKVAKRGQDVALRCDPISGHVSLFWYQQALGQGPEFLTYFQNEAQLDKSGLPSDRFFAERPEGSVSTLKIQRTQQEDSAVYLCASSLEMGAFAYEQYFGPGTRLTVT.

CDR3 protein: CASSFRVVRKNTEAFF. For the CDR3, the DNA is TGCGCCAGCAGCTTCAGGGTTGTCAGGAAGAACACTGAAGCTTTCTTT. J is TRBJ1-1 and V is TRBV4-1; D possibly corresponds to TRBD1 (5 bases). V was shortened by 5 bases and J by 1 base, with 17 bases between the two germline ends. This CDR3 has 16 residues. In germline, CDR1 is MGHRA, CDR2 YSYEKL.

V and J are TRBV6-5 and TRBJ2-5, with 7 nucleotides matching TRBD2. V was clipped by 4 bases and J by 7 bases; unmatched bases: 9. CDR3 size: 14 residues. Germline V gene lookup returns CDR1 MNHEY and CDR2 SVGAGI. The CDR3 spells CASSSPGGRGTQYF. CDR3 DNA sequence: TGTGCCAGCAGTTCTCCGGGAGGTAGGGGGACCCAGTACTTC.